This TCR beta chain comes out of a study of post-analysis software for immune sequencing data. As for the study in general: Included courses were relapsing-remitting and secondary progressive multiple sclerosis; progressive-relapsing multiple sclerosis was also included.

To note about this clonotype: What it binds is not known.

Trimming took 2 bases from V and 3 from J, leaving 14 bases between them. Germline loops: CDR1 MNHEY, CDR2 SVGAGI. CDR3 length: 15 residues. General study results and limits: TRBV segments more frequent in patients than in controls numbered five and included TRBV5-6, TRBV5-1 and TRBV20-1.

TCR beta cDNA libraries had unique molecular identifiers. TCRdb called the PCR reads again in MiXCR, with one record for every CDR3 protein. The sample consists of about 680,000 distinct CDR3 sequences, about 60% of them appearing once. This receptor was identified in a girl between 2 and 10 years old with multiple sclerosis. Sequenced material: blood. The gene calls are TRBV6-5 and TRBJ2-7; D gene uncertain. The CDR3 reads CASSYKLPAVYEQYF. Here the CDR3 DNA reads TGTGCCAGCAGTTACAAGTTGCCCGCGGTCTACGAGCAGTACTTC.